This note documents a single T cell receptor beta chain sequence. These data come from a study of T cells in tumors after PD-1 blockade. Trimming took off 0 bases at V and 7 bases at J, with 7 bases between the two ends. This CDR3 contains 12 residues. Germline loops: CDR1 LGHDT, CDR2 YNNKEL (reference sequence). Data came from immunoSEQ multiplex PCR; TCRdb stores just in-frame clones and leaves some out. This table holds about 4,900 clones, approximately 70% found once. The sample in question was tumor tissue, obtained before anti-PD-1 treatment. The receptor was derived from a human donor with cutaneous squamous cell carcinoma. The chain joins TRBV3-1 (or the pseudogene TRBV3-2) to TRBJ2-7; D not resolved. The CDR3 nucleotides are TGTGCCAGCAGCCAAGATTTTCGGGAGCAGTACTTC. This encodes CASSQDFREQYF.